Below are 21 T cell receptor beta chains sequenced from a single sample in a study of blood T cell repertoires in COVID-19. The assay was immunoSEQ multiplex PCR, and TCRdb's table has in-frame clones only and misses some. The sample shows approximately 120,000 clones, 80% to 85% of them seen only once. The sequencing sample was made of peripheral blood. The receptors originated from a woman aged 50 to 60 with acute or convalescent COVID-19.

The gene calls are TRBV6-5 and TRBJ1-2; maybe TRBD1 (6 bases). Germline-derived CDR1 and CDR2 are MNHEY and SVGAGI. Trimming cost V 6 bases and J 4 bases, with 12 bases left between them. This CDR3 has 13 amino acids. The chain's CDR3 is CASRPQGPYGYTF. CDR3 nucleotides: TGTGCCAGCAGGCCCCAGGGGCCCTATGGCTACACCTTC.

This chain uses TRBV2 with TRBJ2-1, with D possibly matching TRBD2 (6 bases). The germline V and J ends were trimmed by 7 bases and 7 bases, with 11 bases remaining between them. This CDR3 is built from 12 residues. The germline V gene has CDR1 SNHLY and CDR2 FYNNEI. The CDR3 DNA is TGTGCCAGCATGCTCCGGGGGAATGAGCAGTTCTTC. It yields the protein CASMLRGNEQFF.

The gene calls are TRBV7-8 and TRBJ1-3, with D possibly matching TRBD1 (5 bases). This CDR3 contains 14 residues. The germline V and J ends were trimmed by 7 bases and 2 bases, with 12 bases remaining between them. CDR1 and CDR2 from the germline V gene are SGHVS and FQNEAQ. The chain's CDR3 is CASTPGQPGNTIYF. CDR3 DNA sequence: TGTGCCAGCACCCCAGGACAACCTGGAAACACCATATATTTT.

V usage is TRBV14 and J usage is TRBJ1-2; the match to TRBD1 covers 9 bases. CDR1 SGHDN and CDR2 FVKESK come from the germline V gene. Trimming removed 2 bases from V and 4 bases from J; junction bases left unmatched: 5. This CDR3 has 15 amino acids. As DNA, the CDR3 is TGTGCCAGCAGCCAAATAGGGACAGGGAGCTATGGCTACACCTTC. This codes for CASSQIGTGSYGYTF. Full variable domain (outside the CDR3, taken from reference TRBV14 and TRBJ1-2): EAGVTQFPSHSVIEKGQTVTLRCDPISGHDNLYWYRRVMGKEIKFLLHFVKESKQDESGMPNNRFLAERTGGTYSTLKVQPAELEDSGVYFCASSQIGTGSYGYTFGSGTRLTVV.

The V and J genes are TRBV27 and TRBJ1-5; 7 bases fit TRBD1. Germline V lookup: CDR1 MNHEY, CDR2 SMNVEV (reference sequence). The ends lost 6 bases at V and 6 bases at J; junction bases unmatched: 8. The CDR3 is 14 amino acids. In DNA form, the CDR3 reads TGTGCCAGCAGGATAGACAGGGTATCTCAGCCCCAGCATTTT. Its translation: CASRIDRVSQPQHF.

This clone appeared a few times. V is TRBV10-3 and J is TRBJ1-2, with D unresolved. The length of the CDR3 is 12 residues. Trimming removed 10 bases from V and 4 bases from J, with 13 bases in between. Germline lookup yields CDR1 ENHRY and CDR2 SYGVKD. CDR3 region: CATHGVLYGYTF. DNA for the CDR3: TGTGCCACTCACGGAGTTCTCTATGGCTACACCTTC.

This clone has only one observation. This chain connects TRBV4-2 to TRBJ2-1, with 8 bases identical to TRBD2. From germline, CDR1 is LGHNA and CDR2 YNFKEQ. The CDR3 has 16 amino acids. Losses at the gene ends were 0 bases for V and 4 bases for J; bases not matched to a gene: 5. The DNA for the CDR3 is TGTGCCAGCAGCCAAGAAAGCGGGAGACGTTACAATGAGCAGTTCTTC. It codes for CASSQESGRRYNEQFF.

This clone has a single count. The chain recombines TRBV12-5 with TRBJ1-5; maybe TRBD1 (5 bases). Germline V gene lookup returns CDR1 LGHNT and CDR2 FRNRAP. The length of the CDR3 is 15 residues. V lost 5 bases and J 0 bases, leaving 11 bases between the germline ends. The CDR3 DNA reads as TGTGCTAGTGGTCCTGGAGGGACTAGCAATCAGCCCCAGCATTTT. Amino acid sequence: CASGPGGTSNQPQHF.

The chain is built from TRBV5-4 and TRBJ2-5; 8 bases agree with TRBD2. V shed 0 bases, J shed 2 bases, and the junction held 3 bases outside the gene matches. This CDR3 is 15 amino acids long. Germline-derived CDR1 and CDR2 are SGHNT and YYREEE (reference sequence). This chain's CDR3 is CASSLDPGGQETQYF. CDR3 nucleotides: TGTGCCAGCAGCTTGGATCCGGGGGGGCAAGAGACCCAGTACTTC.

The chain is built from TRBV2 and TRBJ1-6; TRBD1 aligns across 7 bases. The CDR3 is made up of 14 amino acids. The trim removed 7 bases at V and 6 bases at J, leaving 6 bases unmatched. CDR1 and CDR2 (germline): SNHLY, FYNNEI. DNA of the CDR3: TGTGCCAGCAAGGTGGGACAGTTTAATTCACCCCTCCACTTT. Its translation: CASKVGQFNSPLHF. Complete variable domain (other parts from reference TRBV2 and TRBJ1-6): EPEVTQTPSHQVTQMGQEVILRCVPISNHLYFYWYRQILGQKVEFLVSFYNNEISEKSEIFDDQFSVERPDGSNFTLKIRSTKLEDSAMYFCASKVGQFNSPLHFGNGTRLTVT.

The rearrangement joins TRBV1 to TRBJ2-2; TRBD2 is the table's D call, not checked against the DNA. TRBV1 is a pseudogene locus. The CDR3 spans 18 residues. CDR3 residues: CTSSQGLAGVYDTGELFF. Written as DNA, the CDR3 is TGCACCAGCAGCCAAGGGCTAGCGGGAGTGTATGACACCGGGGAGCTGTTTTTT.

The V and J genes are TRBV28 and TRBJ1-1; D might be TRBD1 (6 bases). Germline V gene sequence: CDR1 MDHEN, CDR2 SYDVKM. Trimming shortened V by 8 bases and J by 11 bases, and 15 bases separated the two germline ends. This CDR3 contains 11 residues. The CDR3 protein is CASHSMGAAFF. The CDR3, as DNA: TGTGCCAGCCACTCGATGGGGGCGGCTTTCTTT.

The genes are TRBV6-1 and TRBJ1-4; 8 bases align to TRBD1. Germline V CDR1 and CDR2: MNHNS, SASEGT. The CDR3 loop spans 16 amino acids. J was trimmed by 3 bases and V by 3 bases; bases with no gene match: 6. Here the CDR3 reads CASSEITGGSNEKLFF. In DNA form, the CDR3 reads TGTGCCAGCAGTGAGATAACAGGGGGGTCTAATGAAAAACTGTTTTTT.

The J gene is TRBJ1-2, the V gene TRBV24-1; perhaps TRBD1 as D (6 bases). Trimming removed 3 bases at V and 4 bases at J, with 11 bases between. The CDR3 extends over 14 amino acids. The germline CDR1 and CDR2 sequences are KGHDR and SFDVKD. The CDR3 coding sequence is TGTGCCACCAGTGATCTGGGACAACCCTATGGCTACACCTTC. The encoded protein is CATSDLGQPYGYTF.

J is TRBJ2-7 and V is TRBV28; D remains ambiguous. V gave up 7 bases and J gave up 4 bases, with 8 bases separating them. The V gene's germline CDR1 is MDHEN and CDR2 SYDVKM. CDR3 length: 11 amino acids. Written as DNA, the CDR3 is TGTGCCAGCACAGGATTATACGAGCAGTACTTC. Protein product: CASTGLYEQYF.

J is TRBJ1-4 and V is TRBV2, with 7 bases fitting TRBD1. V dropped 4 bases and J dropped 7; count of bases not matched to a gene: 6. The CDR3 runs 14 residues. Germline CDR1 SNHLY, CDR2 FYNNEI. The DNA for the CDR3 is TGTGCCAGCAGTGTTGGGACAGTGGGTGAAAAACTGTTTTTT. This translates into CASSVGTVGEKLFF. Looking up the rest from reference TRBV2 and TRBJ1-4 gives the full variable domain: EPEVTQTPSHQVTQMGQEVILRCVPISNHLYFYWYRQILGQKVEFLVSFYNNEISEKSEIFDDQFSVERPDGSNFTLKIRSTKLEDSAMYFCASSVGTVGEKLFFGSGTQLSVL.

This rearrangement joins TRBV28 to TRBJ1-1, with D perhaps matching TRBD1 (5 bases). Trimming shortened V by 3 bases and J by 5 bases, and 19 bases separated the two germline ends. Germline CDR1 is MDHEN and CDR2 is SYDVKM. The CDR3 loop spans 16 amino acids. Here the CDR3 DNA reads TGTGCCAGCAGTTTCTTCGGGACTCCGACTGGTACTGAAGCTTTCTTT. The encoded protein is CASSFFGTPTGTEAFF.

This sequence joins TRBV11-1 and TRBJ2-7, with 12 bases aligning to TRBD2. Per the germline V gene, CDR1 is SGHAT and CDR2 is FQDESV (reference sequence). CDR3 size: 15 residues. Unmatched junction bases numbered 3, after V lost 4 bases and J lost 2 bases. Here the CDR3 reads CASSWGLAGAYEQYF. The CDR3 DNA sequence: TGTGCCAGCAGCTGGGGACTAGCGGGCGCCTACGAGCAGTACTTC.

Concerning this clone: Other DNA sequences from this sample encode an identical CDR3 as well. This sequence joins TRBV6-4 and TRBJ2-3; 10 nucleotides align to TRBD2. The germline gives CDR1 MRHNA, CDR2 SNTAGT. V gave up 4 bases and J gave up 1 base; unmatched junction bases: 2. The length of the CDR3 is 15 residues. Here the CDR3 DNA reads TGTGCCAGCAGTGCAGCGGGGGGGGGCACAGATACGCAGTATTTT. Translated: CASSAAGGGTDTQYF.

The CDR3 is CASRDRADEQFF. DNA for the CDR3: TGTGCCAGCAGAGACAGGGCCGATGAGCAGTTCTTC. The chain uses TRBV7-9 and TRBJ2-1, with 7 bases lining up with TRBD1. Losses at the gene ends were 6 bases for V and 8 bases for J; bases not matched to a gene: 4. The CDR3 covers 12 residues. The germline V gene encodes CDR1 SEHNR and CDR2 FQNEAQ (reference sequence).

Details on this clone: This clone may be a read error of a much larger clone one base away. The chain carries TRBV5-1 and TRBJ2-7; D remains unclear. CDR1 SGHRS and CDR2 YFSETQ come from the germline V gene. The V and J ends lost 2 bases and 2 bases respectively, with 2 bases between them. The CDR3 contains 11 residues. CDR3 residues: CASSFAYEQYF. CDR3 bases: TGCGCCAGCAGCTTCGCCTACGAGCAGTACTTC. The entire variable domain, with the rest obtained from reference TRBV5-1 and TRBJ2-7, is as follows: KAGVTQTPRYLIKTRGQQVTLSCSPISGHRSVSWYQQTPGQGLQFLFEYFSETQRNKGNFPGRFSGRQFSNSRSEMNVSTLELGDSALYLCASSFAYEQYFGPGTRLTVT.